This T cell receptor beta chain is drawn from a study of shared clonotypes between healthy human individuals. Study-wide findings and caveats: Tissues were not sampled, only blood, and their repertoires likely differ.

Positive CCR7 selection of CD45RO-negative cells yielded the naive CD8 cells, and terminally differentiated effector memory CD45RA+ cells were excluded. With respect to this clone: Its antigen is not known.

Germline V CDR1 and CDR2: SGDLS, YYNGEE. The trim removed 0 bases at V and 3 bases at J, leaving 1 base unmatched. The CDR3 loop spans 14 amino acids. Produced via immunoSEQ multiplex PCR; TCRdb's table is partial and in-frame only. This table holds over 750,000 clones, 96% found once. The TCR sequence derives from a young man in good health. Material: naive CD8+ T cells sorted from blood. This rearrangement joins TRBV9 to TRBJ2-7, with 9 nucleotides matching TRBD2. Here the CDR3 reads CASSVASGVYEQYF. CDR3 bases: TGTGCCAGCAGCGTAGCTAGCGGGGTCTACGAGCAGTACTTC.